This T cell receptor (beta chain) was captured by sequencing in a study of blood T cells in healthy people across ages. The table lists this clonotype with a few counts. It was with a sample-barcoded 5' primer and a J-beta primer mix that a second PCR of about 7 to 12 cycles was run. From the 5' RACE reads, TCRdb called clonotypes with MiXCR, one entry per CDR3 protein. The data show 1.5 million to 2 million distinct CDR3 sequences, 40% to 55% seen once. Per germline, CDR1 DFQATT and CDR2 SNEGSKA (reference sequence). This CDR3 spans 13 amino acids. This receptor was identified in a woman in her thirties or forties in good health. V gene TRBV20-1 combines with J gene TRBJ2-1; possible D gene TRBD1, 5 bases. Sequencing input: blood. Here the CDR3 DNA reads TGCTCCAACAGGCGCAGCTCCTACAATGAGCAGTTCTTC. Translation gives CSNRRSSYNEQFF.